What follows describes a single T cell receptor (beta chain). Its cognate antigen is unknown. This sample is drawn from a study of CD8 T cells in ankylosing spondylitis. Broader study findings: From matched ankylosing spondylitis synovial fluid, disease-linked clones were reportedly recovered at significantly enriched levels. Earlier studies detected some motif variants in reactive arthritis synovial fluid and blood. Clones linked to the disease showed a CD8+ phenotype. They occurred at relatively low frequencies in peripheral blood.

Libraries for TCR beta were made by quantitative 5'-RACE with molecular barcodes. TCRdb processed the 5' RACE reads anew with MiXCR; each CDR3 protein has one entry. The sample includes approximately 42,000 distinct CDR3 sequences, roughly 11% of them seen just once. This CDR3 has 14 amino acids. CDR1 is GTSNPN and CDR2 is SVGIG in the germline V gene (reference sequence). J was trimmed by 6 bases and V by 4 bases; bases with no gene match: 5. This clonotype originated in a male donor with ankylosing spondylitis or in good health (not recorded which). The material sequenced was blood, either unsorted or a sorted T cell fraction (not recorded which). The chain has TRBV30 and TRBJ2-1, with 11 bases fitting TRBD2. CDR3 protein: CAWNLAGGGNEQFF. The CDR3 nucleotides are TGTGCCTGGAATCTAGCGGGGGGAGGCAATGAGCAGTTCTTC.